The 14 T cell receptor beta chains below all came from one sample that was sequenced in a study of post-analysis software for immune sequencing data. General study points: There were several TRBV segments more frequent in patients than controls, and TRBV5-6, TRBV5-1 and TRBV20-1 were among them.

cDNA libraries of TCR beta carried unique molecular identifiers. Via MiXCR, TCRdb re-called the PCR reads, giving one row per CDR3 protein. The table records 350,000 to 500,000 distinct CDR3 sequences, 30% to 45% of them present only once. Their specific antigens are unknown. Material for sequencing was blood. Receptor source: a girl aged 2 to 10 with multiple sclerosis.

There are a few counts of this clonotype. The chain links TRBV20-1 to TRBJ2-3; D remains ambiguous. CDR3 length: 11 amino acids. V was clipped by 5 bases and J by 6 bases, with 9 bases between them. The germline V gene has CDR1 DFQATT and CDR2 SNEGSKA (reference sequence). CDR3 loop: CSAPYRDTQYF. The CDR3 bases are TGCAGTGCTCCTTATAGGGATACGCAGTATTTT.

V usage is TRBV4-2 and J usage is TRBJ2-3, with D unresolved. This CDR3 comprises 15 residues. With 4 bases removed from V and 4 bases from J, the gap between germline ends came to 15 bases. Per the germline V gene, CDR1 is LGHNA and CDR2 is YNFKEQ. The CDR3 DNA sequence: TGTGCCAGCAGCCCACGTAGGCTGGGCGCAGATACGCAGTATTTT. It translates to CASSPRRLGADTQYF.

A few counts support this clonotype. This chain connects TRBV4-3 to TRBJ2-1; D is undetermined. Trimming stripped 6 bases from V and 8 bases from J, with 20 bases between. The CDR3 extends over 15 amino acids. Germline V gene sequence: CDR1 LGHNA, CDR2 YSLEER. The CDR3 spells CASRRTRLTRDEQFF. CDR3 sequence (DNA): TGCGCCAGCAGGAGGACCCGACTTACCCGGGATGAGCAGTTCTTC.

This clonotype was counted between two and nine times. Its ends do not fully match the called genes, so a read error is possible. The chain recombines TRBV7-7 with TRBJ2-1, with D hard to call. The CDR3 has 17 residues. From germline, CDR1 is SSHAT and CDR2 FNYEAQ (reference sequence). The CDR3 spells CASSLNSPTEVYNEQFF. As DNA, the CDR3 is TGTGCTAGCAGCTTAAATTCCCCAACTGAAGTCTACAATGAGCAGTTCTTC. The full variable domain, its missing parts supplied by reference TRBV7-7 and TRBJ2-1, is GAGVSQSPRYKVTKRGQDVTLRCDPISSHATLYWYQQALGQGPEFLTYFNYEAQPDKSGLPSDRFSAERPEGSISTLTIQRTEQRDSAMYRCASSLNSPTEVYNEQFFGPGTRLTVL.

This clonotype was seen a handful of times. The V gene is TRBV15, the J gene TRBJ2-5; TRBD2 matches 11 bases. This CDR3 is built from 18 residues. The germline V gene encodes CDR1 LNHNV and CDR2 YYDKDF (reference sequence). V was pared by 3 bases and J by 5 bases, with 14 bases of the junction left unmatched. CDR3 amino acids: CATSRGSGGAFKSETQYF. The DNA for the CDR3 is TGTGCCACCAGCAGGGGTAGCGGGGGGGCCTTTAAGTCGGAGACCCAGTACTTC.

This chain's CDR3 is CSVEDLEIEGTQYF. CDR3 nucleotides: TGCAGCGTTGAGGATCTCGAGATTGAAGGGACCCAGTACTTC. This sequence joins TRBV29-1 and TRBJ2-5, with no clear D. The V gene's germline CDR1 is SQVTM and CDR2 ANQGSEA. The CDR3 spans 14 residues. V shed 3 bases and J shed 7 bases, with 18 bases lying between them.

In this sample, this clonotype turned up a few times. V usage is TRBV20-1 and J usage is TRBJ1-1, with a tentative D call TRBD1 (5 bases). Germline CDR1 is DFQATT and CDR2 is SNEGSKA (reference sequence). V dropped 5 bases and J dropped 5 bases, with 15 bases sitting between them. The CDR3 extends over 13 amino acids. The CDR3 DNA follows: TGCAGTGCTCTTGGGACTTTGGGGACTGAAGCTTTCTTT. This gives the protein CSALGTLGTEAFF.

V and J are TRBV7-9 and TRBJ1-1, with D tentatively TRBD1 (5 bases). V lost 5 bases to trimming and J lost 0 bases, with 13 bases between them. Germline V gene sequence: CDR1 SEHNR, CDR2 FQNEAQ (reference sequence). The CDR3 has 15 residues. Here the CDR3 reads CASSRSTAMNTEAFF. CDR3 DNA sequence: TGTGCCAGCAGCCGCTCGACAGCAATGAACACTGAAGCTTTCTTT.

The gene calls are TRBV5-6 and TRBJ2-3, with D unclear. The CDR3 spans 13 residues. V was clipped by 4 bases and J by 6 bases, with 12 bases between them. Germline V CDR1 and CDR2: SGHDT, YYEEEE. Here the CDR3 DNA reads TGTGCCAGCAGCCGTCCCAGGACGGATACGCAGTATTTT. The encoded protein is CASSRPRTDTQYF.

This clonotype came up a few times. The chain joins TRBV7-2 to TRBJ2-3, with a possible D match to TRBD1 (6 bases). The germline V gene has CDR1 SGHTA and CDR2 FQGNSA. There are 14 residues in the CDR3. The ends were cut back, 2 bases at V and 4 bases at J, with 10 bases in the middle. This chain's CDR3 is CASSLLGAPDTQYF. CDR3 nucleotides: TGTGCCAGCAGCTTATTGGGGGCACCAGATACGCAGTATTTT.

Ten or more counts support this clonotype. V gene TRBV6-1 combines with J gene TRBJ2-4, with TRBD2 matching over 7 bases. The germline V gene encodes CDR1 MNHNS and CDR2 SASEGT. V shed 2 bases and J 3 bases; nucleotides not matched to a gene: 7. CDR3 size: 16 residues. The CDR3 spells CASSELWGEGKNIQYF. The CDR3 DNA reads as TGTGCCAGCAGTGAACTTTGGGGGGAGGGCAAAAACATTCAGTACTTC.

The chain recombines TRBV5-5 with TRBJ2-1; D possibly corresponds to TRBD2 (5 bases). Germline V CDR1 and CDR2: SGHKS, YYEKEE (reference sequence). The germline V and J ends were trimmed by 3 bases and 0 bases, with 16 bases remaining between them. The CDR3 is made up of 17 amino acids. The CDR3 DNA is TGTGCCAGCAGCTCCTTGGTCGGGGTTAGCTCCTACAATGAGCAGTTCTTC. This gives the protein CASSSLVGVSSYNEQFF.

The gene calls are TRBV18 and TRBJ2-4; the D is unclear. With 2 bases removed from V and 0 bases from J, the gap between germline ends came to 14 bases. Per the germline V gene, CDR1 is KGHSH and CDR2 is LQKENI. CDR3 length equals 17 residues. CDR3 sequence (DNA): TGTGCCAGCTCACCAAGGACGAGCACCTTAGCCAAAAACATTCAGTACTTC. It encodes CASSPRTSTLAKNIQYF. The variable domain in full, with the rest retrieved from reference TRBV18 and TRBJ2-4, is NAGVMQNPRHLVRRRGQEARLRCSPMKGHSHVYWYRQLPEEGLKFMVYLQKENIIDESGMPKERFSAEFPKEGPSILRIQQVVRGDSAAYFCASSPRTSTLAKNIQYFGAGTRLSVL.

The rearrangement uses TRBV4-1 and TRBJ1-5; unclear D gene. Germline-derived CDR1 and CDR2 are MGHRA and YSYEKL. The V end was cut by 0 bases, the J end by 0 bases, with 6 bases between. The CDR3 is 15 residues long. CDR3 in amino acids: CASSQEDYSNQPQHF. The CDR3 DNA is TGCGCCAGCAGCCAAGAGGACTATAGCAATCAGCCCCAGCATTTT.